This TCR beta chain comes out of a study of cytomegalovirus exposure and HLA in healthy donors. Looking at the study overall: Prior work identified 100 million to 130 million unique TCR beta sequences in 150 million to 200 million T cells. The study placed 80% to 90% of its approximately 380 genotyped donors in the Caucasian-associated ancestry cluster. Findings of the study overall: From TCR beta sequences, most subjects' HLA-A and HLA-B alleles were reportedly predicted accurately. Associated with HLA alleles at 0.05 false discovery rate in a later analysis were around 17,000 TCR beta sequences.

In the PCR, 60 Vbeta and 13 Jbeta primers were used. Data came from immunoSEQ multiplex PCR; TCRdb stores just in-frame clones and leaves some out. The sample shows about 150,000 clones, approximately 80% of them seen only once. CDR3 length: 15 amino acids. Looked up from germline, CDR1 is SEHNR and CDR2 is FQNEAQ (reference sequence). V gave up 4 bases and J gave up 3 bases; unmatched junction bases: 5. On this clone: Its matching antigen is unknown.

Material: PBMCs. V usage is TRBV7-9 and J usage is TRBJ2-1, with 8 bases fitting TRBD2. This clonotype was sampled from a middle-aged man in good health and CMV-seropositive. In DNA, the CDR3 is TGTGCCAGCAGCTCCGGGACTAGTCTCTACAATGAGCAGTTCTTC. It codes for CASSSGTSLYNEQFF.